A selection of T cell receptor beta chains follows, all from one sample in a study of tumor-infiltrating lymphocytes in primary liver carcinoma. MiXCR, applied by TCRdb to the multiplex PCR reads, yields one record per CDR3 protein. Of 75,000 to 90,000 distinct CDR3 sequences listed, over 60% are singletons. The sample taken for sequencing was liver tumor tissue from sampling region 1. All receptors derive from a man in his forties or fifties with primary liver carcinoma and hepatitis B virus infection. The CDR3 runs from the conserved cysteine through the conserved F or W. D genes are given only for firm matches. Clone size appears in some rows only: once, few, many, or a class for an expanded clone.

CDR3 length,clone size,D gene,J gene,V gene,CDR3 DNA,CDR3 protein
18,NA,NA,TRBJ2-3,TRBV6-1,TGTGCCAGCAGTGAACAAGCTAGCGGACAGTATAGCACAGATACGCAGTATTTT,CASSEQASGQYSTDTQYF
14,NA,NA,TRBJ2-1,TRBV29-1,TGTAGCGTTCGACCAGCGGGCTCCTACAATGAGCAGTTATTC,CSVRPAGSYNEQLF
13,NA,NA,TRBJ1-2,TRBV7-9,TGTGCCAGCAGCCCGATAGGGATTTATGGCTACGCCTTC,CASSPIGIYGYAF
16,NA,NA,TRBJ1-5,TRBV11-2,TGTGCCAGCAGCTTAGATGTGGGGGGCCCCACGGATACGCAGCATTTT,CASSLDVGGPTDTQHF
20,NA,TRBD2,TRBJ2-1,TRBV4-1,TGCGCCAGCAACCAAGGTTGGACTAGCGGGAGGAAGGTAACCTACAATGAGCAGTTTTTC,CASNQGWTSGRKVTYNEQFF
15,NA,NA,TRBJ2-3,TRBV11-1,TGCATCAGCAGCCCAGGCGGGAACACGAGAGATACGCAGTATTTT,CISSPGGNTRDTQYF
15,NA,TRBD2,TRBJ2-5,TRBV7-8,TGTGCCAGCAGCTCCGGGACTACGAACCAAGAGACCCAGCACTTC,CASSSGTTNQETQHF
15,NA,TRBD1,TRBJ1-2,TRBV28,TGCTCCAGCATTTCCGAACAGGGGGATAGCTATGGCTACACCTTC,CSSISEQGDSYGYTF
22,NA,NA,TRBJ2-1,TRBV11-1,TGTGTCAGCAGCCTCTCCTATCAGGGTCCCGTGAAACAGGTTCGCTCCTACAATGAGCAGTTCTTC,CVSSLSYQGPVKQVRSYNEQFF
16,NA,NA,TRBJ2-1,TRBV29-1,TGCAGCAATGAATGGGACATGATTAGATCTTACAATGAGCAGTTCTTC,CSNEWDMIRSYNEQFF
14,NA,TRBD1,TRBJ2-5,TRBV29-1,TGCGGCGTTGAAGATCTTAACAGGGGACAGACCCAGTATTTC,CGVEDLNRGQTQYF
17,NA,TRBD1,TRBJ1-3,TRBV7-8,TGTGCCAGCAGCTCCACCGGGACAGGGGACTCTGGAAACACCATATATTTT,CASSSTGTGDSGNTIYF
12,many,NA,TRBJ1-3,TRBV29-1,TGCAGCGTTGGAGAATCTGGAAACACCATATATTTT,CSVGESGNTIYF
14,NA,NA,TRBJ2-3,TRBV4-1,TGCGCCAGCAGCCCCTCTGAGGGCGCAGATACGCAGTATTTT,CASSPSEGADTQYF
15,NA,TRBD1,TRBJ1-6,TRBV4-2,TGTGCCAGCAGCCATGCGGGACAGATTAACTCACCCCTCCACTTT,CASSHAGQINSPLHF
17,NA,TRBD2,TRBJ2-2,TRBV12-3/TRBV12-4,TGTGCCAGCACCCAGACTAGCACCCCAGGTAGCACTGGGGAGCTGTTTTTT,CASTQTSTPGSTGELFF
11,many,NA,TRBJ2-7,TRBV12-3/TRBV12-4,TGTGCCAGCAGTTTATACTACGAGCAGTACTTC,CASSLYYEQYF
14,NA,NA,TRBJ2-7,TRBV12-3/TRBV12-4,TGTGCCAGCAGTAGAATGCTGAGGGGGAAGGAGCAGTACTTC,CASSRMLRGKEQYF
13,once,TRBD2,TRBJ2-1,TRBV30,TGTGCCTGGGAGCGGGAGCCCTACGATGCGCAGTTCTTC,CAWEREPYDAQFF
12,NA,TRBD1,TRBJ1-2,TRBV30,TGTGCCTGGAGTCTAACAGGGGGTGGCTACATCTTC,CAWSLTGGGYIF
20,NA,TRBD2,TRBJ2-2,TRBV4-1,TGCGCCAGCCAAGAGGGCCCACTAGCGGTAGGCCCAGGGAACACCGGGGAGCTGTTTTTT,CASQEGPLAVGPGNTGELFF
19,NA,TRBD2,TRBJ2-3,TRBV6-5,TGTGCCGGCAGTACACCCAACTTAGCGGGAGGTTCCCTCACATATACGCAGTATTTT,CAGSTPNLAGGSLTYTQYF
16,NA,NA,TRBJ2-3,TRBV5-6,TGTGCCAGTAGCTTGAGGTCTGTGCGGGACGAGGATACGCAGTATTTT,CASSLRSVRDEDTQYF
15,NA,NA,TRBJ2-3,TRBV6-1,TGTGCCAGCAGTGAACTAGCTGGAGAGAGAGATACGCAGTATTTT,CASSELAGERDTQYF
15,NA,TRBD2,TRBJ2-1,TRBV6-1,TGTGCCAACAGTGAGGGACTAGCTTCATACAATGAGCAGTTCTTC,CANSEGLASYNEQFF
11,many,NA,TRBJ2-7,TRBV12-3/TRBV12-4,TGTGCCAGCAGTTTGGGGCACCTCTATCGGTTC,CASSLGHLYRF
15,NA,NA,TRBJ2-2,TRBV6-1,TGTGCCGTAAGAGGGCCAGGAGGGAACACCGGGGAACTGTTTTTT,CAVRGPGGNTGELFF
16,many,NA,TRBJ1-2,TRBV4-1,TGCGCCAGCAGCCCACGGACAGCGGGTGGTTCTAGAGGCTACACCTTC,CASSPRTAGGSRGYTF
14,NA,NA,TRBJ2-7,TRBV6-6,TGTGCCAGCAGTTACGACGCAGAGGGTATTGAGCAGTACTTC,CASSYDAEGIEQYF
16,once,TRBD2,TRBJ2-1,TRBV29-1,TGTACTGTTGAACCCCTGACTAGCGGGACCTACAATGAGCAGTTCTTC,CTVEPLTSGTYNEQFF
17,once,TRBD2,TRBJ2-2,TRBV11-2,TGTGCCAATAGCGCGGGACTAGCGGTCTCCCCGGCCGGGGAGCTGTTTTTC,CANSAGLAVSPAGELFF
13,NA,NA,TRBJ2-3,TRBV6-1,TGTGCCTGTAGTGAACAGATCACAGATACGCAGTATTTT,CACSEQITDTQYF
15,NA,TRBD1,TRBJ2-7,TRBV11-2,TGTGCCAGCAGCGCCTGGGACAGGGGTTTCTACGGGCGGTACTTC,CASSAWDRGFYGRYF
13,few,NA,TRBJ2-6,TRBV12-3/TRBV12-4,TGTGCCAGCAACCTCTCTGGGGCCAACGTCCTGACTTTC,CASNLSGANVLTF
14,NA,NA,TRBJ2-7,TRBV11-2,TGTGCCAGCAGTTCCTCCAGGGCCACAGGCGAGCAATACTTC,CASSSSRATGEQYF
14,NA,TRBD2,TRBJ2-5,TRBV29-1,TGCAGTACGGGGCCAGCGGGGGTCCAAGAGACCCAGTACTTC,CSTGPAGVQETQYF
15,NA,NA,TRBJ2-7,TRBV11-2,TGTGCCAGCAGCTTAGTTCGGGGAAGGGATATCAAGCAGTACTTC,CASSLVRGRDIKQYF
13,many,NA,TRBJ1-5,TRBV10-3,TGTGCCATCCAAGGGGGGGACGATCAGCCCCAGCATTTT,CAIQGGDDQPQHF
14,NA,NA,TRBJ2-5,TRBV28,TGTGCCAGCCTCTCTAGGTGGGGAAAAGAGACCCAGTACTTC,CASLSRWGKETQYF
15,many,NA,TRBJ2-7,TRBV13,TGTGCCAGCAGCTTAGTCAGCGGCGAGGTTTACGAGCAGTACTTC,CASSLVSGEVYEQYF
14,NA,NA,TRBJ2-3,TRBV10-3,TGTGCCATCATGTCGACCCCTAGCACAGATATGCAGTATTTT,CAIMSTPSTDMQYF
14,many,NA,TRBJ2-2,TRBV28,TGTGCCAGCAGCCAATACTTGAACACCGGGGAGCTGTTTTTT,CASSQYLNTGELFF
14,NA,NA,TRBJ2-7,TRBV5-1,TGCGCCGGCAGCTTGCAACCTACTGGCGGGGAGCACTACTTC,CAGSLQPTGGEHYF
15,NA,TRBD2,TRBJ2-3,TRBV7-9,TGTGTCAGCAGCTTCCGGGAGGAGTACACAGATACGCAGTATTTT,CVSSFREEYTDTQYF
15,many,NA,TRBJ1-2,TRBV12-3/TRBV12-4,TGTGCCAGCAGTCCGAGACGGATTCAGGGCTATGGCTACACCTTC,CASSPRRIQGYGYTF
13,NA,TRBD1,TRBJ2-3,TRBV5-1,TGCGCCAGTCAACAGGGGCCTGGAGATACGAAGTGTTTT,CASQQGPGDTKCF
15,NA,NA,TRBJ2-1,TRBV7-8,TGTGCCAGCAGCCCAAGACCAGCGGATTACAAAGAGCAGTTCTTC,CASSPRPADYKEQFF
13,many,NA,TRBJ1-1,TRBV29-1,TGCAGCGTTACGGGACAAACGAACACTGAAGCTTTCTTT,CSVTGQTNTEAFF
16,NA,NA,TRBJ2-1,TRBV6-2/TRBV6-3,TGTACCAGCACGTACTCGTATGGAGGTTCCTACAATGAGCAGTTCTTC,CTSTYSYGGSYNEQFF
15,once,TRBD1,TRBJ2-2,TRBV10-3,TGTGCCATCAGTGTGGGGACAGCTAACACCGGGGAGATGTTTTTT,CAISVGTANTGEMFF
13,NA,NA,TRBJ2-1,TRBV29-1,TGCAGCATTACGACTGGTAGCCACAATGAGCAGTTCTTC,CSITTGSHNEQFF
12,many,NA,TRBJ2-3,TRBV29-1,TGCAGCGTAGACGGGGGTAGGGATACGCAGTATTTT,CSVDGGRDTQYF
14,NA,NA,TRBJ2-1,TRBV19,TGTGCCAGTAGTGGGGGACTCCTGGGATGGGAGCAGTTCTTC,CASSGGLLGWEQFF
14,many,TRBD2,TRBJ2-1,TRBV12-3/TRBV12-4,TGTGCCAGCATGACTAGCGGGATAATGGGTGAGCAGTTCTTC,CASMTSGIMGEQFF